This T cell receptor beta chain was obtained from a study of cytomegalovirus exposure and HLA in healthy donors. The CDR3 sequence is 15 residues long. V was pared by 2 bases and J by 0 bases, with 11 bases between. Per the germline V gene, CDR1 is LNHDA and CDR2 is SQIVND (reference sequence). For this clone: Its specificity is not known.

Study-wide findings and caveats: Immune exposure data for these donors was limited to CMV serostatus.

The PCR had 60 Vbeta and 13 Jbeta primers. Assay: immunoSEQ multiplex PCR; the TCRdb copy retains only in-frame clones and omits some. This table has over 95,000 clones, roughly 67% appearing once. The clonotype originates from a man aged 18 to 30 in good health and CMV-seropositive. This chain connects TRBV19 to TRBJ2-7; D possibly corresponds to TRBD1 (5 bases). The specimen sequenced was PBMCs. CDR3 nucleotide sequence: TGTGCCAGTAGTATACAGGGCCTAGGCTCCTACGAGCAGTACTTC. This gives the protein CASSIQGLGSYEQYF.